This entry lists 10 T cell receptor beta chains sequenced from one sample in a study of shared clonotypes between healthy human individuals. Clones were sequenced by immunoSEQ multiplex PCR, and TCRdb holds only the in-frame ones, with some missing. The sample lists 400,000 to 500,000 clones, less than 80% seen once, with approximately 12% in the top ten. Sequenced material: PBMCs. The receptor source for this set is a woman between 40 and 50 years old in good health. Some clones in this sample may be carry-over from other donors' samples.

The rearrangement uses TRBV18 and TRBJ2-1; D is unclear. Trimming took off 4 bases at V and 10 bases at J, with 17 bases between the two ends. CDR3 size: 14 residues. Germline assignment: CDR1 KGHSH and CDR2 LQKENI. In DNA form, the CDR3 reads TGTGCCAGCTCACAGGGTGGTCTGGAAAGGGAGCAGTTCTTC. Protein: CASSQGGLEREQFF.

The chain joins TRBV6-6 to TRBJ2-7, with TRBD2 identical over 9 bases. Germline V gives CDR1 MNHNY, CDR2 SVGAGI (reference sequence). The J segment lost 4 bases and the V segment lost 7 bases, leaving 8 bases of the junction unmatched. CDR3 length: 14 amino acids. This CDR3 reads CASKDSGSYYEQYF. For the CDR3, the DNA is TGTGCCAGCAAAGATAGCGGGAGCTATTACGAGCAGTACTTC.

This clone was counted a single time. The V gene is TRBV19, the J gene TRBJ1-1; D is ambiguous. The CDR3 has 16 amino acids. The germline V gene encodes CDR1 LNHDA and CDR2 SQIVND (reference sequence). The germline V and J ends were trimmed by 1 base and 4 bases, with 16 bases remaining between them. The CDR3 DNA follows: TGTGCCAGTAGTATAGGTCGGCAGGCGGGCTCCACTGAAGCTTTCTTT. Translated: CASSIGRQAGSTEAFF.

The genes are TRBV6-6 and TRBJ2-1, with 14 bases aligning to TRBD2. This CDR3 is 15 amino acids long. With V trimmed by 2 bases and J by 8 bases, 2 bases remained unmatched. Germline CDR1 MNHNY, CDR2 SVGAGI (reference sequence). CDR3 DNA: TGTGCCAGCAGTTACGGGGGACTAGCGGGAGATGAGCAGTTCTTC. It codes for CASSYGGLAGDEQFF.

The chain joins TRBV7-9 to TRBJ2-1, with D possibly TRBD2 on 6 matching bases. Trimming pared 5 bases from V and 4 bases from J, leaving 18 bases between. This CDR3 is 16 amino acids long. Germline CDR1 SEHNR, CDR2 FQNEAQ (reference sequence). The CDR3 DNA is TGTGCCAGCAGCCTTGGGCAGGGACTCCCGTACAATGAGCAGTTCTTC. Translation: CASSLGQGLPYNEQFF.

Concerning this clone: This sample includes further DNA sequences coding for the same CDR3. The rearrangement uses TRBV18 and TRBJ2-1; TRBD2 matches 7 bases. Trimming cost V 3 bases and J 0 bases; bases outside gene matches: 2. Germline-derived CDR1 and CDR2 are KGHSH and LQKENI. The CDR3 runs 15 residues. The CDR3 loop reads CASSPGGSSYNEQFF. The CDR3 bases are TGTGCCAGCTCACCCGGCGGGAGCTCCTACAATGAGCAGTTCTTC.

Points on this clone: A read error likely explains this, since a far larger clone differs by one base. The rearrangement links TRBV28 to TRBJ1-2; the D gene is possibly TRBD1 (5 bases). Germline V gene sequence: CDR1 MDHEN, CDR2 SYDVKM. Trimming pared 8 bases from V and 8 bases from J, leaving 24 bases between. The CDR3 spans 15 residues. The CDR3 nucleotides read TGTGCCAGCCTCGATTTCTCCGGGACGAGAAAAGGCTACACCTTC. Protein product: CASLDFSGTRKGYTF.

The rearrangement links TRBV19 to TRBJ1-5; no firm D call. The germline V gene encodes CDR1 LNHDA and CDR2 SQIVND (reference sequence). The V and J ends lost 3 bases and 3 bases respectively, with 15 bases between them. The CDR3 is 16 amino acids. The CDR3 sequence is CASSIGSYRHNQPQHF. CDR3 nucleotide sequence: TGTGCCAGTAGTATCGGATCCTACAGACACAATCAGCCCCAGCATTTT.

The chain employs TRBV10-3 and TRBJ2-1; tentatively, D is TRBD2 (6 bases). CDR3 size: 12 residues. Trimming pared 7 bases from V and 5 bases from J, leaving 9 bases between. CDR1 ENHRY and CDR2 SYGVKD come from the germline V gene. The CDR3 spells CAIKGTDNEQFF. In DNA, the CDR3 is TGTGCCATCAAGGGGACTGACAATGAGCAGTTCTTC.

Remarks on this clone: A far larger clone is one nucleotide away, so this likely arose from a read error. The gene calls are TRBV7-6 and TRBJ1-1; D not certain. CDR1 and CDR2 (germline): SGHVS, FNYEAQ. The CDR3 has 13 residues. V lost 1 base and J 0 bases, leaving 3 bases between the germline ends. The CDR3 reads CASSLDVNTEAFF. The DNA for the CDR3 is TGTGCCAGCAGCTTAGACGTGAACACTGAAGCTTTCTTT.